The source of this TCR beta chain is a study of blood T cell repertoires in COVID-19. Deletions cut 1 base from V and 6 bases from J, with 9 bases between. The germline V gene has CDR1 MNHNY and CDR2 SVGAGI (reference sequence). This CDR3 has 13 amino acids. The method was immunoSEQ multiplex PCR; TCRdb's version includes in-frame clones alone and lacks a portion of them. The sample has around 310,000 clones, 89% seen once; the top ten hold about a tenth. The source of this sequence is a woman aged 30 to 39 who had recovered from COVID-19. Sequencing used PBMCs or T cells enriched from blood (not recorded which). J is TRBJ1-2 and V is TRBV6-6, with no clear D. CDR3 coding DNA: TGTGCCAGCAGTTACTGGGCAGCCCATGGCTACACCTTC. It is translated as CASSYWAAHGYTF.